This note documents a single T cell receptor beta chain sequence. These data come from a study of blood T cell repertoires in COVID-19. Turning to the study itself: Samples came from the United States, Italy and Spain, spanning acute and convalescent COVID-19. T cells, B-cell-depleted T cells, or PBMCs provided the cDNA or gDNA that served as material.

This CDR3 comprises 15 residues. The germline gives CDR1 LGHNT, CDR2 FRNRAP. V dropped 6 bases and J dropped 0 bases, with 12 bases sitting between them. Authors' analysis steps: Scientists estimated how many nucleated cells there were by amplifying reference gene primers. The method was immunoSEQ multiplex PCR; TCRdb's version includes in-frame clones alone and lacks a portion of them. For V, J and clone size, that table is used; D and trimming come from the DNA. The table lists around 300,000 clones, roughly 85% of them singletons. This clonotype originated in a human donor in a cohort sampled during active COVID-19. The chain joins TRBV12-5 to TRBJ2-1, with a possible D match to TRBD1 (5 bases). The sequenced sample was peripheral blood. CDR3 residues: CASGQGRSSYNEQFF. CDR3 DNA sequence: TGTGCTAGTGGCCAGGGTCGGAGCTCCTACAATGAGCAGTTCTTC.